This T cell receptor (beta chain) was observed in a study of Graves' ophthalmopathy and Graves' hyperthyroidism. Deletions cut 7 bases from V and 7 bases from J, with 10 bases between. There are 12 residues in the CDR3. CDR1 and CDR2 from the germline V gene are MDHEN and SYDVKM. The sequenced template was RNA, covering the TCR beta CDR3 region. Second-round multiplex PCR came after first-round RT-PCR with HTBI primers. TCRdb re-derived calls from the multiplex PCR reads in MiXCR, one entry per CDR3 protein. Of 500,000 to 700,000 distinct CDR3 sequences in the sample, 22% were seen once. This clonotype was counted many times.

The TCR sequence derives from a woman aged 18-29 years with stable Graves' hyperthyroidism. Some clones in this sample may be carry-over from other donors' samples. The material sequenced was peripheral blood. The chain uses TRBV28 and TRBJ2-2, with D uncertain. Written as DNA, the CDR3 is TGTGCCAGCACCGTATTAGACGGGGAGCTGTTTTTT. Its protein is CASTVLDGELFF.